What follows describes a single TCR beta chain. Its antigen is not known. The data originate from a study of T cell repertoires in cytomegalovirus infection. From the reads, TCRdb called clonotypes with MiXCR, one entry per CDR3 protein. Counted here are 250,000 to 400,000 distinct CDR3 sequences, roughly 25% occurring once; the ten biggest clones make up 13%. V trimming: 5 bases; J trimming: 8 bases; junction bases outside the gene matches: 3. The CDR3 sequence is 12 residues long. CDR1 and CDR2 from the germline V gene are ENHRY and SYGVKD. This receptor was identified in a human donor in good health (CMV status not recorded). Some clones in this sample may be carry-over from other donors' samples. The chain joins TRBV10-3 to TRBJ1-2; TRBD1 matches at 9 bases. The material sequenced was cultured PBMCs, taken from culture after CMV antigen stimulation. CDR3 DNA sequence: TGTGCCATCAGTAGGGACAGGGAAGGCTACACCTTC. As protein: CAISRDREGYTF.